These T cell receptor beta chains were read from a single sample in a study of breast tumors, draining lymph nodes, adjacent tissues. Each CDR3 protein gets one entry after TCRdb re-called the multiplex PCR reads with MiXCR. The data show under 250,000 distinct CDR3 sequences, about 32% seen once. Material: axillary lymph node tissue. All receptors come from a female donor with breast cancer. Some clones in this sample may be carry-over from other donors' samples. Each CDR3 is given with its conserved first and last residue. A D gene is named only where the DNA matches it firmly. Some rows mark clone size as missing; the rest say once, few, many or name a class of expanded clone.

J gene,V gene,clone size,D gene,CDR3 DNA,CDR3 protein
TRBJ2-1,TRBV4-2,many,NA,TGTGCCAGCAGCCAGCTAGGTAATGAGCAGTTCTTC,CASSQLGNEQFF
TRBJ2-3,TRBV12-3/TRBV12-4,many,NA,TGTGCCAGCAGCCCCGGGAGCCTGACGCAGTATTTT,CASSPGSLTQYF
TRBJ2-2,TRBV6-6,many,TRBD2,TGTGCCAGCAGTTACCAGCCGGGGGGGTCCGGGGAGCTGTTTTTT,CASSYQPGGSGELFF
TRBJ2-7,TRBV9,NA,TRBD2,TGTGCCAGCAGCGGCTCCGGGACTAGCGGGAGAGGGTACGAGCAGTACTTC,CASSGSGTSGRGYEQYF
TRBJ1-2,TRBV24-1,NA,TRBD1,TGTGCCACCAGTGATTCATTCCGGGACAGGGGGTGCTACACCTTC,CATSDSFRDRGCYTF
TRBJ2-1,TRBV7-3,many,TRBD2,TGTGCCAGCAGCTCGAGCGGGGCCTCCTACAATGAGCAGTTCTTC,CASSSSGASYNEQFF
TRBJ1-1,TRBV7-2,many,NA,TGTGCCAGCAGCTTAGGCTACACTGAAGCTTTCTTT,CASSLGYTEAFF
TRBJ1-1,TRBV11-3,NA,NA,TGTGCCAGCCACCACCGGGGAAACACTGAAGCTTTCTTT,CASHHRGNTEAFF
TRBJ2-3,TRBV20-1,once,TRBD2,TGCAGTGCTATAAACACCGGGGCTAGCGGGAGTGGCGGGGGCACAGATACGCAGTATTTT,CSAINTGASGSGGGTDTQYF
TRBJ2-5,TRBV7-3,many,TRBD2,TGTGCCAGCAGCTTAACGGGGACTAGCGGGCGGGAGACCCAGTACTTC,CASSLTGTSGRETQYF
TRBJ2-5,TRBV7-8,many,NA,TGTGCCAGCAGCTTTTTTGGGGAGACCCAGTACTTC,CASSFFGETQYF
TRBJ2-5,TRBV7-9,many,NA,TGTGCCAGCAGCTTTGACAGGTACCAAGAGACCCAGTACTTC,CASSFDRYQETQYF
TRBJ2-7,TRBV12-3/TRBV12-4,many,NA,TGTGCCAGCAGTTTGGACGACACCAGAAGCTCCTACGAGCAGTACTTC,CASSLDDTRSSYEQYF
TRBJ1-3,TRBV4-1,NA,NA,NA,CASSQEGQRGEAFFGNTIYF
TRBJ2-7,TRBV19,many,NA,TGTGCCAGTAGTCTCCCGTGGGTCTACGCCCCCGGCGAGCAGTACTTC,CASSLPWVYAPGEQYF
TRBJ2-5,TRBV7-9,NA,NA,TGTGCCAGCAGCCGCTATGGCCAGCAAGAGACCCAGTACTTC,CASSRYGQQETQYF
TRBJ2-1,TRBV20-1,many,TRBD1,TGCAGTGCTAGACCACGGGACAGGGGAAATGAGCAGTTCTTC,CSARPRDRGNEQFF
TRBJ1-6,TRBV5-1,many,TRBD1,TGCGCCAGCAGCCCCGGACAGGCTGGGTTCACCCTCCACTTT,CASSPGQAGFTLHF
TRBJ1-5,TRBV6-1,many,NA,TGTGCCACTGGGGGGCTCTTGGACAATCAGCCCCAGCATTTT,CATGGLLDNQPQHF
TRBJ2-5,TRBV6-5,many,TRBD1,TGTGCCAGCAGCACGAGGTGGGACAGGGAGGAGACCCAGTACTTC,CASSTRWDREETQYF
TRBJ1-2,TRBV6-1,many,NA,TGTGCCAGCAATATGGGTTGGGACTATGGCTACACCTTC,CASNMGWDYGYTF
TRBJ2-5,TRBV5-1,many,NA,TGCGCCAGCAGGGTGGGACCCCGGGAGACCCAGTACTTC,CASRVGPRETQYF
TRBJ1-6,TRBV7-3,NA,NA,TGTGCCAGCAGCTTAACAGGGGATACTTCACCCCTCCACTTT,CASSLTGDTSPLHF
TRBJ2-3,TRBV28,few,NA,TGTGCCAGCAGTTTGACGGCTAGCGGCACAGATACGCAGTATTTT,CASSLTASGTDTQYF
TRBJ2-1,TRBV20-1,many,TRBD2,TGCAGTGCTAGCGGGACTAGCGGTTACAATGAGCAGTTCTTC,CSASGTSGYNEQFF
TRBJ2-7,TRBV7-9,many,NA,TGTGCCAGCAGCTTACATCCCTACGAGCAGTACTTC,CASSLHPYEQYF
TRBJ2-2,TRBV3-1,many,TRBD2,TGTGCCAGCAGCCTACCACTAGCGGGAAACACCGGGGAGCTGTTTTTT,CASSLPLAGNTGELFF
TRBJ2-7,TRBV7-6,many,NA,TGTGCCAGCAGCTCCGGACCCCTTACACGCTCCTACGAGCAGTACTTC,CASSSGPLTRSYEQYF
TRBJ1-4,TRBV5-1,NA,NA,TGCGCCAGCAGCCCGAGGTCAGGGAAACTGTTTTTT,CASSPRSGKLFF
TRBJ2-1,TRBV15,NA,NA,TGTGCCACCAGCAGAGATCTTGGGGGCGACAATGAGCAGTTCTTC,CATSRDLGGDNEQFF
TRBJ2-7,TRBV20-1,many,NA,TGCAGTGCTAGAGATGATGGGCGGAGCTCCTACGAGCAGTACTTC,CSARDDGRSSYEQYF
TRBJ2-4,TRBV12-5,NA,TRBD2,TGTGCTAGTGGTTTGGTACGGGGACTAGGTAGGGCCAAAAACATTCAGTACTTC,CASGLVRGLGRAKNIQYF
TRBJ2-7,TRBV7-2,many,NA,TGTGCCAGCAGCTTAGGAACTAGCCGCGGGAACGGGCAGTACTTC,CASSLGTSRGNGQYF
TRBJ2-2,TRBV7-9,NA,NA,TGTGCCACGCCTCCCGGGGAGCTGTTTTTT,CATPPGELFF
TRBJ2-7,TRBV9,many,TRBD1,TGTGCCAGCAGCGTTGACCCAGGGACAGGGATCTACGAGCAGTACTTC,CASSVDPGTGIYEQYF
TRBJ2-7,TRBV20-1,many,TRBD1,TGCAGTGCTACCCTCGGCAGGGGGCCCTCCTACGAGCAGTACTTC,CSATLGRGPSYEQYF
TRBJ2-7,TRBV2,NA,TRBD2,TGCGCCAGCAGCGCCGGGAGGAACGTGCAGTACTTC,CASSAGRNVQYF
TRBJ1-4,TRBV20-1,many,NA,TGCAGTGCTAGTCAGGGGCTAAATGAAAAACTGTTTTTT,CSASQGLNEKLFF
TRBJ2-1,TRBV7-9,many,NA,TGTGCCAGCAGCTTAGCGCAAATGGGTGGGGGTGAGCAGTTCTTC,CASSLAQMGGGEQFF
TRBJ2-7,TRBV9,many,TRBD1,TGTGCCAGCAGCCCCCAGGGGGCGTACGAGCAGTACTTC,CASSPQGAYEQYF
TRBJ2-1,TRBV15,NA,NA,TGTGCCACCAGCAGCGACACTAGCTGGGGCCCGGGCAATGAGCAGTTCTTC,CATSSDTSWGPGNEQFF
TRBJ2-3,TRBV29-1,NA,NA,TGCAGCGTTGAAAACCCGAAGGGCTATAGCACAGATACGCAGTATTTT,CSVENPKGYSTDTQYF
TRBJ2-5,TRBV20-1,many,NA,TGCAGTGTTCTCTTCGGGGAGACCCAGTCCTTC,CSVLFGETQSF
TRBJ2-5,TRBV11-3,many,TRBD2,TGTGCCAGCAGCCGAGCGGGGACTAGCGGGAGAGGAAAGACCCAGTACTTC,CASSRAGTSGRGKTQYF
TRBJ2-1,TRBV14,many,NA,TGTGCCAGCAGCCTTTACTACAATGAGCAGTTCTTC,CASSLYYNEQFF
TRBJ2-1,TRBV24-1,many,TRBD2,TGTGCCACCAGTGACCCAACCAGCGGGAGGTTCGGGGAGCAGTTCTTC,CATSDPTSGRFGEQFF
TRBJ2-5,TRBV3-1,many,TRBD1,TGTGCCAGCAGCACTCCGACAGGGGGCCAAGAGACCCAGTACTTC,CASSTPTGGQETQYF
TRBJ2-1,TRBV14,many,NA,TGTGCCAGCAGCCACGGAGGGGGATTAAGCTCCTACAATGAGCAGTTCTTC,CASSHGGGLSSYNEQFF
TRBJ2-2,TRBV4-3,many,NA,TGCGCCAGCAGCCAGTTAGACACCGGGGAGCTGTTTTTT,CASSQLDTGELFF
TRBJ2-4,TRBV20-1,NA,NA,TGCAGTGCTAGAGATCCGGGTGCCAAAACCATTCAGTACTTC,CSARDPGAKTIQYF
TRBJ2-7,TRBV6-5,NA,TRBD2,TGTGCCACTAATCACAGGGGACTAGCGGGCTACGAGCAGTACTTC,CATNHRGLAGYEQYF
TRBJ1-1,TRBV30,few,NA,TGTGCCTGGAGTGTATGGTTAGGGGGAACTGAAGCTTTCTTT,CAWSVWLGGTEAFF
TRBJ2-5,TRBV9,many,NA,TGTGCCAGCAGCGTAGGGGAGACTAGGCGAGATGAGGCCCAGTACTTC,CASSVGETRRDEAQYF
TRBJ2-3,TRBV5-1,NA,TRBD2,TGCGCCAGCAAACTAGCGGGAGGGCCGGGAGATACGCAGTATTTT,CASKLAGGPGDTQYF